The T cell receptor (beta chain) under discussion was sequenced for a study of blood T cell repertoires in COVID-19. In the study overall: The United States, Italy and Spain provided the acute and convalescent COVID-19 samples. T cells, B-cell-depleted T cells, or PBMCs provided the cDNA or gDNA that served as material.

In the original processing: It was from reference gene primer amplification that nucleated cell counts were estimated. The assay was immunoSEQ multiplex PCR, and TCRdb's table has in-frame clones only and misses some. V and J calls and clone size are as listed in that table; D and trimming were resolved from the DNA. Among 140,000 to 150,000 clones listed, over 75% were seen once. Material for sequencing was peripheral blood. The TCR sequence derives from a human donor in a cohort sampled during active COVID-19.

This CDR3 reads CASSPQKAGGSSGANVLTF. CDR3 DNA: TGTGCCAGCTCACCACAAAAGGCAGGGGGCAGCTCTGGGGCCAACGTCCTGACTTTC. The chain combines TRBV18 with TRBJ2-6; 8 bases match TRBD1. Trimming took 1 base from V and 0 from J; bases not matched to a gene: 8. CDR1 KGHSH and CDR2 LQKENI come from the germline V gene. This CDR3 spans 19 amino acids.